Listed below are T cell receptor beta chains from one sample, sequenced in a study of blood T cells in healthy people across ages. Each CDR3 protein is one row after TCRdb ran MiXCR on the 5' RACE reads. The table shows more than 650,000 distinct CDR3 sequences, with roughly 50% occurring only once. The sequenced material came from blood. The origin of the receptors is an elderly man in good health. CDR3s include the opening cysteine and the closing phenylalanine or tryptophan.

v_call	j_call	cdr3_aa
TRBV18	TRBJ2-7	CASSPPATSGRAYEQYF
TRBV7-3	TRBJ1-1	CASSQMTVEAFF
TRBV20-1	-	CSAERYGGETQYF
TRBV5-1	TRBJ2-1	CASSLEPTSGTEQFF
TRBV20-1	TRBJ2-1	CSADQLAAGPYNEQFF
TRBV4-1	TRBJ1-5	CASSQRDRSNQPQHF
TRBV28	TRBJ2-1	CASSLSLVLSSYNEQFF
TRBV11-2	TRBJ2-3	CASSPGQFIGDAYF
TRBV5-1	TRBJ2-4	CASSLTWQGVSKNIQYF
TRBV20-1	TRBJ2-7	CSARALAGFSYEQYF
TRBV20-1	TRBJ2-4	CSAYPGQGKNIQYF
TRBV6-5	TRBJ2-4	CASSTQDYEQYF
TRBV3-1	TRBJ2-7	CASSPWPSVTYEQYF
TRBV29-1	TRBJ2-5	CSVGQGEETQYF
TRBV20-1	TRBJ1-2	CSANPRGGFYGYTF
TRBV29-1	TRBJ2-1	CSVEGSVDSSYNEQFF
TRBV20-1	TRBJ2-5	CSAREGAGIQETQYF
TRBV2	TRBJ2-3	CASSESAYSTDTQYF
TRBV20-1	TRBJ1-2	CSAPRGGRNYGYTF
TRBV30	TRBJ2-5	CAWSVFRGETQYF
TRBV10-3	-	CAISGLAGIDEQYF
TRBV11-3	TRBJ2-1	CASSLGDGASVAGGNAQFF
TRBV2	TRBJ2-3	CASSYPPRTSGSRPGYAYF
TRBV15	TRBJ2-3	CATSSRALGNTQYF
TRBV7-2	TRBJ2-7	CASSPTSVEQYF
TRBV5-1	TRBJ1-6	CASSFAGSYNSPLHF
TRBV7-9	TRBJ2-7	CASSPGTSPEQYF
TRBV27	TRBJ2-7	CASSLLASGSYEQYF
TRBV9	TRBJ2-7	CASSAGTPGQRGLSYEQYF
TRBV2	TRBJ1-4	CASSESRGGMKRLFF
TRBV20-1	TRBJ2-1	CSARDTGVNRGQYNEQFF
TRBV3-1	TRBJ2-3	CASSQAGSTDTQYF
TRBV6-5	TRBJ1-2	CASSYSNSPSLSYGYTF
TRBV20-1	TRBJ1-1	CSARPWAVFTEAFF
TRBV9	TRBJ2-7	CASSVVDNEQYF
TRBV7-2	TRBJ1-1	CASSKTGNTEAFF
TRBV2	TRBJ2-1	CASRDNGDEQFF
TRBV5-1	TRBJ2-2	CASSLEGSYAGELFF
TRBV29-1	TRBJ1-5	CSVLLGSNQPQHF
TRBV6-6	TRBJ1-1	CASSYTVRDRHTEAFF
TRBV2	TRBJ2-7	CASGPMSGIYEQYF
TRBV9	TRBJ2-1	CASSVGLGSHEQFF